This entry features one T cell receptor beta chain sequence. The data were produced by immunoSEQ multiplex PCR, yet TCRdb's version contains in-frame clones alone and is incomplete. This table holds 350,000 to 450,000 clones, 80% to 95% found once. This sample stems from a study of Ad26.COV2.S vaccination and SARS-CoV-2 variants. Germline CDR1 and CDR2: SEHNR and FQNEAQ (reference sequence). This CDR3 is 14 amino acids long. V lost 4 bases and J lost 1, with 9 bases in between. Regarding treatment: roughly 18 received Ad26.COV2.S at low or high dose, single or two shots; about 5 received placebo; per-sample allocation not given. All samples were drawn on day 63, counting from the first vaccine or placebo injection. Vaccination employed an Ad26 vector expressing the Wuhan-strain SARS-CoV-2 spike.

Sequencing used peripheral blood, obtained in a trial of Ad26.COV2.S vaccine versus placebo. V is TRBV7-9 and J is TRBJ2-3; a possible D gene is TRBD2 (6 bases). The source of this sequence is a person between 18 and 65 years old who received the Ad26.COV2.S COVID-19 vaccine or a placebo. The CDR3 here is CASSSGLGTDTQYF. DNA for the CDR3: TGTGCCAGCAGCTCGGGACTTGGCACAGATACGCAGTATTTT.